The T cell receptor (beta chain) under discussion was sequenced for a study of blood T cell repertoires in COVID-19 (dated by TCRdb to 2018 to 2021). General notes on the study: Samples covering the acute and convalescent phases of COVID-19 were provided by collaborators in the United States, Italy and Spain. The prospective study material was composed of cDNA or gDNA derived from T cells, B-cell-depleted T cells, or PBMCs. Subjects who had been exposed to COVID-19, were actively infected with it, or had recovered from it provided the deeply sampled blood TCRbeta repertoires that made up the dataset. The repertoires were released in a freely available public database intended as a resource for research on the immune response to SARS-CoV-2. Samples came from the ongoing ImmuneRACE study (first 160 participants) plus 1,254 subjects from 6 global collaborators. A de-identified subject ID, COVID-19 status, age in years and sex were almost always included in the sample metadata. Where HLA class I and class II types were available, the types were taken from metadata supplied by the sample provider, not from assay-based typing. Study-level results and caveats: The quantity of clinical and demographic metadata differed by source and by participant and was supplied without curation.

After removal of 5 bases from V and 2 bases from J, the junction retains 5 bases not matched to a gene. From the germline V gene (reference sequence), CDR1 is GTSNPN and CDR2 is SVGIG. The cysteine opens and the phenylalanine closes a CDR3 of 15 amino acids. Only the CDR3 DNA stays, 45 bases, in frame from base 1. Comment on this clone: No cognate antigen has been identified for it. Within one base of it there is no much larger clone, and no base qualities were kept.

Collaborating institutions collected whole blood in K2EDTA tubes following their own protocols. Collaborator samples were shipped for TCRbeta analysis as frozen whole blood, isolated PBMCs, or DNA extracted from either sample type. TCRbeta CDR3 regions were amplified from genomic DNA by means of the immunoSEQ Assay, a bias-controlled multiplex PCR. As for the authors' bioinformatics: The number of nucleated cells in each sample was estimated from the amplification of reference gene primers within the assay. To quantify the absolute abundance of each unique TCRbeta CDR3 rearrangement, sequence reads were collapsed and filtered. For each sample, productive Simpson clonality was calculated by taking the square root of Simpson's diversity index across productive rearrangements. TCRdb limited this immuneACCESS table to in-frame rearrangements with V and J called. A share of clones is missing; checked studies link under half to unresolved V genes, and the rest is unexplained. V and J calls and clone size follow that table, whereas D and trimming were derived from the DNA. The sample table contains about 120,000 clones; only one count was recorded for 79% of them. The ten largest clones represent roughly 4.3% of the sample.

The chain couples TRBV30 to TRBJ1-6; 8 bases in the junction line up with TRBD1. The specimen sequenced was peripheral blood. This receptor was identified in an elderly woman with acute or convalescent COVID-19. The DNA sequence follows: TGTGCCTGGCCCTCAGGGGGCCCCTATAATTCACCCCTCCACTTT. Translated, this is CAWPSGGPYNSPLHF.